This T cell receptor beta chain was found in a study of blood T cell repertoires in COVID-19. Study context: The origin of the acute and convalescent COVID-19 samples was the United States, Italy and Spain. Sources were T cells, B-cell-depleted T cells, or PBMCs; the material itself was cDNA or gDNA.

Authors' data handling: Using reference gene primer amplification, nucleated cell counts were estimated. Repertoires were generated with immunoSEQ multiplex PCR, while TCRdb's copy carries only in-frame clones and drops some. V, J and clone size were drawn from that table, and D and trimming were deduced from the DNA. Here the sample spans under 100,000 clones, 89% being singletons. This clone was detected only once. The CDR3 is made up of 15 amino acids. The V gene lost 1 base and the J gene lost 10 bases, with 19 bases spanning the gap. Germline V gene sequence: CDR1 MGHRA, CDR2 YSYEKL. The sample consisted of peripheral blood. This clonotype was sampled from a man aged 50 to 59 with acute or convalescent COVID-19. The chain combines TRBV4-1 with TRBJ1-1, with D possibly matching TRBD1 (5 bases). The CDR3 bases are TGCGCCAGCAGCCAAGTGGACCGGGACGGGGAGGGAGCTTTCTTT. It encodes CASSQVDRDGEGAFF.